A single sample is the source of the 11 T cell receptor beta chains below, sequenced in a study of T cell clonotyping in hematopoietic cell transplantation. Sequencing used immunoSEQ multiplex PCR; TCRdb keeps in-frame clones, though not all of them. The sample has over 6,000 clones, nearly 99% seen once. The input for sequencing was PBMCs, taken 30 days after allogeneic stem cell transplant. The receptors stem from a male patient between 60 and 69 years old who had an allogeneic stem cell transplant from a related donor, so the T cells may come from the graft donor. Some clones in this sample may be carry-over from other donors' samples.

The chain has TRBV19 and TRBJ1-5; no firm D call. The CDR3 runs to 17 residues. V shed 4 bases and J shed 0 bases, with 16 bases lying between them. CDR1 LNHDA and CDR2 SQIVND come from the germline V gene (reference sequence). The CDR3 protein is CASSTYGPIYSNQPQHF. Written as DNA, the CDR3 is TGTGCCAGTAGTACTTACGGGCCAATCTATAGCAATCAGCCCCAGCATTTT.

V and J are TRBV18 and TRBJ1-1; no firm D call. Germline V CDR1 and CDR2: KGHSH, LQKENI. V was pared by 1 base and J by 0 bases, with 9 bases between. The length of the CDR3 is 15 residues. The CDR3 region has the DNA TGTGCCAGCTCACCACTTCCGGCAATGAACACTGAAGCTTTCTTT. This gives the protein CASSPLPAMNTEAFF. The whole variable domain, filled in from reference TRBV18 and TRBJ1-1, reads NAGVMQNPRHLVRRRGQEARLRCSPMKGHSHVYWYRQLPEEGLKFMVYLQKENIIDESGMPKERFSAEFPKEGPSILRIQQVVRGDSAAYFCASSPLPAMNTEAFFGQGTRLTVV.

The rearrangement uses TRBV27 and TRBJ2-3; D possibly corresponds to TRBD1 (6 bases). The CDR3 totals 15 residues. The V gene lost 2 bases and the J gene lost 6 bases, with 15 bases spanning the gap. Germline lookup yields CDR1 MNHEY and CDR2 SMNVEV (reference sequence). CDR3 sequence: CASSLQTDQGDTQYF. The CDR3 nucleotides are TGTGCCAGCAGTTTACAGACAGATCAGGGGGATACGCAGTATTTT.

The chain links TRBV6-5 to TRBJ2-7; a weak D match, TRBD2 (7 bases). V was cut by 5 bases and J by 0 bases, with 14 bases left in between. The germline gives CDR1 MNHEY, CDR2 SVGAGI. The CDR3 is 15 amino acids. Here the CDR3 DNA reads TGTGCCAGCAGTGGGGGGGCCCTGAGCTCCTACGAGCAGTACTTC. It codes for CASSGGALSSYEQYF.

The chain employs TRBV19 and TRBJ1-5; 7 nucleotides agree with TRBD1. Trimming cost V 5 bases and J 2 bases; bases outside gene matches: 6. Germline CDR1 LNHDA, CDR2 SQIVND (reference sequence). The CDR3 sequence is 15 residues long. The CDR3 protein is CASSASDRGNQPQHF. CDR3 nucleotide sequence: TGTGCCAGTAGTGCGTCAGACAGGGGCAATCAGCCCCAGCATTTT.

The table lists this clone with a count of one. The V gene is TRBV27, the J gene TRBJ1-6, with D unclear. Trimming removed 6 bases from V and 7 bases from J, with 13 bases in between. CDR1 and CDR2 (germline): MNHEY, SMNVEV (reference sequence). The CDR3 extends over 14 amino acids. The CDR3 DNA follows: TGTGCCAGCAGGGGAGGCCTAGGAAATTCACCCCTCCACTTT. Translation gives CASRGGLGNSPLHF.

This clone appeared a few times. This chain connects TRBV5-1 to TRBJ1-5, with 8 bases identical to TRBD1. Germline values: CDR1 SGHRS, CDR2 YFSETQ. Trimming cost V 0 bases and J 6 bases; bases outside gene matches: 2. The length of the CDR3 is 14 residues. CDR3 DNA: TGCGCCAGCAGCTTGGCAGGGGGCTTTCAGCCCCAGCATTTT. Its protein product is CASSLAGGFQPQHF.

CDR3 amino acids: CASSPHLTGDTEAFF. In DNA form, the CDR3 reads TGTGCCAGCAGCCCCCACTTGACAGGGGACACTGAAGCTTTCTTT. This rearrangement joins TRBV11-3 to TRBJ1-1, with 8 bases lining up with TRBD1. Looked up from germline, CDR1 is SGHNT and CDR2 is YENEEA. Germline trimming cut 5 bases from V and 3 bases from J; bases unmatched to any gene: 8. CDR3 size: 15 residues.

This chain connects TRBV7-2 to TRBJ2-7, with D perhaps TRBD1 (5 bases). This CDR3 region has 15 residues. V shed 4 bases and J shed 3 bases, with 16 bases lying between them. In germline, CDR1 is SGHTA, CDR2 FQGNSA. The CDR3 sequence: CASSSLKVTDYEQYF. Here the CDR3 DNA reads TGTGCCAGCAGCTCACTTAAGGTGACAGACTACGAGCAGTACTTC.

The rearrangement uses TRBV6-5 and TRBJ1-2; 7 nucleotides match TRBD1. After removal of 0 bases from V and 6 bases from J, the junction contained 4 bases not matched to a gene. The CDR3 extends over 14 amino acids. The V gene's germline CDR1 is MNHEY and CDR2 SVGAGI. CDR3 DNA: TGTGCCAGCAGTTACTCGGAGGGGGCGAATGGCTACACCTTC. This encodes CASSYSEGANGYTF.

V and J are TRBV5-1 and TRBJ1-6; no firm D call. The germline V and J ends were trimmed by 0 bases and 6 bases, with 4 bases remaining between them. Germline V CDR1 and CDR2: SGHRS, YFSETQ. This CDR3 is built from 13 residues. The CDR3 protein is CASSLGINSPLHF. DNA for the CDR3: TGCGCCAGCAGCTTGGGTATTAATTCACCCCTCCACTTT.